The clone carrying this T cell receptor beta chain was seen a few times. These data originate in a study of T-cell reconstitution after alpha-beta-depleted transplantation in children. The CDR3 spans 13 residues. V lost 4 bases to trimming and J lost 6 bases; unmatched junction nucleotides: 6. A library of TCRbeta sequences, prepared with unique molecular identifiers, was generated. TCRdb ran MiXCR on the PCR reads and lists one entry per CDR3 protein. The data hold around 600,000 distinct CDR3 sequences, with about 15% observed a single time. V usage is TRBV12-3 or TRBV12-4 and J usage is TRBJ2-7; the match to TRBD1 covers 7 bases. This clonotype was obtained from a human donor who donated a stem cell graft to a child with acute myeloid leukemia. This specimen consisted of PBMCs from the stem cell graft donor, obtained from the stem cell graft. The CDR3 protein is CASSSFQGVEQYF. CDR3 in DNA: TGTGCCAGCAGTTCGTTCCAGGGGGTCGAGCAGTACTTC.